Sequencing of this T cell receptor beta chain was carried out in a study of beta chain features in type 1 diabetes (dated by TCRdb to 2016 to 2018). About the full investigation: Mean age, gender distribution, total cell number and subset yield were not different between patients and healthy donors. In the study, recently diagnosed type 1 diabetes patients and matched healthy donors were compared on the TCRB repertoires of their sorted circulating CD4+ T cell subsets. Regulatory and stem cell-like memory subsets were obtained from only 8 patients and roughly 8 healthy donors, while naive and central memory subsets were obtained from all 28 donors. A total of approximately 100 million sorted cells were examined across all samples, and the number of cells per subset was strongly correlated with RNA yield.

The entire isolated RNA was reverse transcribed using the High Capacity cDNA Reverse Transcription Kit, and thus expressed TCRB transcripts were sequenced. Deep immunoSEQ sequencing was performed on naive, central memory and regulatory T cell samples, with an average of around 3.5 million total reads per sample. After sorted cells were lysed in RLT buffer, RNA was extracted with DNase-treated RNeasy Micro or Mini kits, with the choice depending on cell number. Each cell subset was processed separately to prevent cross-contamination, with patient and healthy donor samples processed together. The immunoSEQ multiplex PCR was used to amplify TCRB sequences from cDNA, generating 87-bp fragments that spanned the CDR3 region. Sequencing of the amplicons was performed on the Illumina HiSeq platform. Processing in the source paper ran as follows. PCR bias was computationally corrected using synthetic template baselines, reads within Hamming distance 2 were collapsed, and singletons that could not be merged were discarded. Reads were aligned against IMGT to assign V, D and J genes, CDR3 length and insertions or deletions at six rearrangement sites. Within each subset, clonotype counts were normalized to sorted cell number, after which true diversity and Gini coefficients were computed with the tcR R package. The overlap coefficient, calculated on TCRB nucleotide sequences, was used to quantify repertoire sharing. This immuneACCESS table, as held by TCRdb, lists in-frame sequences with V and J called but not all clones. Of the missing ones, under half trace to an unresolved V gene in checked studies; the others have no known cause. V, J and clone size were drawn from that table, and D and trimming were deduced from the DNA. In all, the sample holds some 180,000 clones, and about 13% of those were seen once. Approximately 0.62% of the sample belongs to the ten largest clones.

CDR1 and CDR2, looked up from the germline V gene, are SGHTA and FQGTGA. V trim: 0 bases; J trim: 11 bases; unmatched bases: 12. The CDR3 spans 15 residues, from the cysteine through the phenylalanine. CDR3 DNA only is kept here, 45 bases in frame from base 1. On the study overall, not on this receptor specifically: Because cDNA was sequenced instead of genomic DNA, activated cells with high expression could be over-represented, although the groups did not differ in activation or CD3 levels. At VDJ recombination sites, type 1 diabetes patients had fewer insertions and more deleted nucleotides, which implies abnormalities in thymic rearrangement. HLA sub-analyses involved small numbers of individuals, so any influence of HLA type on TCRB rearrangement remained unresolved. The naive, central memory and regulatory TCRB repertoires appeared to resemble one another more closely among patients than among healthy donors. Shorter templates might be favored by PCR, yet because patient and control samples were amplified and corrected together, any such skew would affect both groups equally. Type 1 diabetes patients showed a moderate but significant shortening of TCRB CDR3 length in all four CD4+ subsets.

From each donor, a single peripheral blood sample of 100 to 150 mL on average was drawn into heparinised tubes. A BD FACSAria II was used to sort naive, central memory, regulatory and stem cell-like memory CD4+ T cells with a panel that included CD45RO, CCR7, CD25, CD127, CD95 and CD27. A purity above 95% was achieved for all sorted populations. Right away, PBMCs were isolated by Lymphoprep density gradient centrifugation and were stained directly, with no culture step. So that batch effects would be minimized, each experiment stained and sorted samples in pairs, pairing one healthy donor with one patient. Regarding this clone: What this receptor recognizes is not known. Nothing much larger sits one base from this clone, and base qualities are not available.

Here the chain combines TRBV7-3 and TRBJ1-2; a stretch of 7 junction bases matches TRBD1. Sequencing was performed on central memory CD4+ T cells from blood. This TCR was recovered from a woman aged 18-29 years in good health. The CDR3 reads as follows: CASSLTEGHRGRYTF. The nucleotides read TGTGCCAGCAGCTTAACAGAAGGGCACAGGGGTAGGTACACCTTC. Beyond the CDR3, the reference TRBV7-3 and TRBJ1-2 genes provide the residues; the full variable domain reads: GAGVSQTPSNKVTEKGKYVELRCDPISGHTALYWYRQSLGQGPEFLIYFQGTGAADDSGLPNDRFFAVRPEGSVSTLKIQRTERGDSAVYLCASSLTEGHRGRYTFGSGTRLTVV.